These 26 T cell receptor beta chains originate from one sample sequenced in a study of cytomegalovirus exposure and HLA in healthy donors (dated by TCRdb to the late 2010s). Preparation of the library involved the immunoSEQ multiplex PCR assay. Sourced from immuneACCESS, this table was stored by TCRdb with only in-frame sequences that have V and J called. A share of the clones is absent; for the studies checked, an unresolved V gene accounts for under half, and the remainder has no known explanation. The sample data list tens of thousands of clones, and 93% of these were observed just once. Around 5.8% of the sample lies in the top ten. Sequencing input: PBMCs. The receptor set was obtained from a young woman in good health and CMV-seronegative.

The V call is TRBV11-2, the J call TRBJ2-3; D remains ambiguous. The CDR3 loop spans 15 amino acids. V lost 5 bases and J lost 0, with 12 bases in between. Germline V gene sequence: CDR1 SGHAT, CDR2 FQNNGV. The CDR3 sequence: CASSPTPISTDTQYF. The CDR3, as DNA: TGTGCCAGCAGCCCTACCCCTATTAGCACAGATACGCAGTATTTT.

J is TRBJ2-2 and V is TRBV28; a weak D match, TRBD2 (5 bases). Germline V CDR1 and CDR2: MDHEN, SYDVKM. The CDR3 has 12 residues. Trimming took 8 bases from V and 8 from J, leaving 12 bases between them. CDR3 DNA: TGTGCCAGCCACTACCGGAGGGGGGAGCTGTTTTTT. Its translation: CASHYRRGELFF. The full variable domain, completed using reference TRBV28 and TRBJ2-2, is DVKVTQSSRYLVKRTGEKVFLECVQDMDHENMFWYRQDPGLGLRLIYFSYDVKMKEKGDIPEGYSVSREKKERFSLILESASTNQTSMYLCASHYRRGELFFGEGSRLTVL.

The V gene is TRBV7-8, the J gene TRBJ1-2; D ambiguous. CDR1 and CDR2 from the germline V gene are SGHVS and FQNEAQ. This CDR3 spans 15 amino acids. V lost 2 bases and J 0 bases, leaving 10 bases between the germline ends. CDR3 loop: CASSLLQSANYGYTF. The CDR3 coding sequence is TGTGCCAGCAGCTTACTGCAGTCAGCTAACTATGGCTACACCTTC. Based on the CDR3 plus reference TRBV7-8 and TRBJ1-2, the full variable domain is GAGVSQSPRYKVAKRGQDVALRCDPISGHVSLFWYQQALGQGPEFLTYFQNEAQLDKSGLPSDRFFAERPEGSVSTLKIQRTQQEDSAVYLCASSLLQSANYGYTFGSGTRLTVV.

The CDR3 bases are TGTGCCAGTAGCCAGACGGGGACAGGAGCGATCACAGATACGCAGTATTTT. Its protein is CASSQTGTGAITDTQYF. V and J are TRBV19 and TRBJ2-3, with TRBD1 matching 8 bases. Germline V CDR1 and CDR2: LNHDA, SQIVND (reference sequence). CDR3 length: 17 residues. The junction had 13 bases not matched to a gene; V was cut back by 6 bases and J by 2 bases.

The chain links TRBV11-2 to TRBJ1-3, with D possibly matching TRBD1 (5 bases). Germline V gives CDR1 SGHAT, CDR2 FQNNGV. V was pared by 1 base and J by 0 bases, with 7 bases between. The CDR3 totals 15 residues. The CDR3 bases are TGTGCCAGCAGCTTAGGGGGGGTCTCTGGAAACACCATATATTTT. Protein sequence: CASSLGGVSGNTIYF.

The V gene is TRBV9, the J gene TRBJ2-1; 11 bases align to TRBD2. The CDR3 contains 14 residues. In germline, CDR1 is SGDLS, CDR2 YYNGEE. Germline trimming cut 3 bases from V and 7 bases from J; bases unmatched to any gene: 3. The DNA for the CDR3 is TGTGCCAGCAGCGCGGGACTAGCGGAAAATGAGCAGTTCTTC. Protein sequence: CASSAGLAENEQFF.

The J gene is TRBJ2-3, the V gene TRBV6-4; 12 nucleotides agree with TRBD2. Trimming removed 4 bases from V and 1 base from J; junction bases left unmatched: 0. CDR3 size: 15 residues. Germline V gene data show CDR1 as MRHNA and CDR2 as SNTAGT. The CDR3 reads CASSGLAGGTDTQYF. CDR3 DNA sequence: TGTGCCAGCAGTGGACTAGCGGGGGGCACAGATACGCAGTATTTT.

The chain joins TRBV6-1 to TRBJ1-5; a weak D match, TRBD1 (6 bases). Germline V CDR1 and CDR2: MNHNS, SASEGT. The CDR3 runs 12 residues. V dropped 2 bases and J dropped 11 bases, with 10 bases sitting between them. Here the CDR3 reads CASSENRVAQHF. The CDR3 DNA reads TGTGCCAGCAGTGAAAACAGGGTGGCCCAGCATTTT.

CDR3: CAISGTGANSPLHF. The CDR3 DNA follows: TGTGCCATCAGCGGGACAGGGGCTAATTCACCCCTCCACTTT. This chain links TRBV10-3 with TRBJ1-6, with 10 nucleotides matching TRBD1. The CDR3 has 14 amino acids. V lost 6 bases to trimming and J lost 6 bases; unmatched junction nucleotides: 2. Germline V gene lookup returns CDR1 ENHRY and CDR2 SYGVKD.

The rearrangement joins TRBV5-5 to TRBJ1-4; TRBD1 might be the D (5 bases). Trimming took off 1 base at V and 7 bases at J, with 17 bases between the two ends. CDR3 size: 16 residues. The germline gives CDR1 SGHKS, CDR2 YYEKEE (reference sequence). DNA of the CDR3: TGTGCCAGCAGCTTGCAATGGGGCAGGAGGGGTGAAAAACTGTTTTTT. Its protein is CASSLQWGRRGEKLFF.

V usage is TRBV18 and J usage is TRBJ2-1, with 7 bases that match TRBD2. The CDR3 has 13 amino acids. Germline V lookup: CDR1 KGHSH, CDR2 LQKENI. Trimming took 6 bases from V and 15 from J; bases not matched to a gene: 14. The CDR3 loop is CASSLLWREKPFF. CDR3 DNA sequence: TGTGCCAGCTCCCTCCTCTGGCGGGAGAAACCGTTCTTC.

The chain carries TRBV6-1 and TRBJ1-5, with D possibly being TRBD1 (5 bases). V was pared by 6 bases and J by 0 bases, with 12 bases between. The germline gives CDR1 MNHNS, CDR2 SASEGT. The CDR3 totals 15 residues. CDR3 nucleotides: TGTGCCAGCAGGGGACTGGTTTATAGCAATCAGCCCCAGCATTTT. Residues: CASRGLVYSNQPQHF.

V is TRBV11-2 and J is TRBJ2-1; a possible D gene is TRBD1 (6 bases). The CDR3 has 14 residues. Trimming cost V 3 bases and J 4 bases, with 10 bases left between them. CDR1 is SGHAT, CDR2 FQNNGV, per germline. As DNA, the CDR3 is TGTGCCAGCAGCTTTTTAAGGGGGTACAATGAGCAGTTCTTC. Its translation is CASSFLRGYNEQFF.

This chain connects TRBV13 to TRBJ1-2, with 7 bases aligning to TRBD1. The CDR3 has 15 residues. Germline CDR1 PRHDT, CDR2 FYEKMQ (reference sequence). With V trimmed by 1 base and J by 1 base, 3 bases remained unmatched. The CDR3 loop is CASSLARGYNYGYTF. The CDR3 DNA is TGTGCCAGCAGCTTAGCCAGGGGGTATAACTATGGCTACACCTTC.

The gene calls are TRBV27 and TRBJ1-2; 7 nucleotides agree with TRBD1. Germline loops: CDR1 MNHEY, CDR2 SMNVEV (reference sequence). The J segment lost 5 bases and the V segment lost 6 bases, leaving 6 bases of the junction unmatched. The CDR3 has 13 amino acids. CDR3 amino acids: CASRVQGKYGYTF. CDR3 DNA sequence: TGTGCCAGCAGGGTACAGGGGAAATATGGCTACACCTTC.

The rearrangement joins TRBV2 to TRBJ2-4; possible D gene TRBD2, 5 bases. Germline V gene sequence: CDR1 SNHLY, CDR2 FYNNEI. Deletions cut 9 bases from V and 7 bases from J, with 16 bases between. The CDR3 totals 13 residues. The CDR3 loop is CASFPWESNIQYF. For the CDR3, the DNA is TGTGCCAGTTTCCCGTGGGAGAGCAACATTCAGTACTTC.

V gene TRBV27 combines with J gene TRBJ2-7, with 9 bases that match TRBD2. The germline V gene encodes CDR1 MNHEY and CDR2 SMNVEV (reference sequence). J was trimmed by 2 bases and V by 3 bases; bases with no gene match: 5. The CDR3 runs to 15 residues. The CDR3 protein is CASSFSGTSPYEQYV. The CDR3 coding sequence is TGTGCCAGCAGTTTCTCCGGGACTAGCCCCTACGAGCAGTACGTC.

The chain is built from TRBV4-3 and TRBJ2-2, with D unresolved. From germline, CDR1 is LGHNA and CDR2 YSLEER. The CDR3 extends over 14 amino acids. Trimming pared 5 bases from V and 7 bases from J, leaving 14 bases between. CDR3 DNA: TGCGCCAGCAGCGTAACGACTCGGCTCGGGGAGCTGTTTTTT. This codes for CASSVTTRLGELFF.

This sequence joins TRBV4-3 and TRBJ1-1; the match to TRBD1 covers 7 bases. Looked up from germline, CDR1 is LGHNA and CDR2 is YSLEER. The CDR3 has 17 residues. After removal of 0 bases from V and 0 bases from J, the junction contained 7 bases not matched to a gene. CDR3 sequence: CASSQDRGQSLNTEAFF. CDR3 coding DNA: TGCGCCAGCAGCCAAGATAGGGGACAGAGCCTGAACACTGAAGCTTTCTTT.

The chain uses TRBV7-6 and TRBJ2-3; 11 positions agree with TRBD2. The CDR3 length is 16 residues. CDR1 and CDR2 (germline): SGHVS, FNYEAQ. The V gene end was trimmed by 5 bases and the J gene end by 2 bases; junction bases not matched to a gene: 6. The CDR3 loop reads CASSPFSGGATDTQYF. CDR3 DNA: TGTGCCAGCAGCCCCTTTAGCGGGGGGGCCACAGATACGCAGTATTTT. The full variable domain, its missing parts supplied by reference TRBV7-6 and TRBJ2-3, is GAGVSQSPRYKVTKRGQDVALRCDPISGHVSLYWYRQALGQGPEFLTYFNYEAQQDKSGLPNDRFSAERPEGSISTLTIQRTEQRDSAMYRCASSPFSGGATDTQYFGPGTRLTVL.

The chain combines TRBV6-5 with TRBJ1-4, with D maybe TRBD1 (5 bases). Per germline, CDR1 MNHEY and CDR2 SVGAGI. V lost 2 bases and J lost 4, with 8 bases in between. The CDR3 extends over 14 amino acids. CDR3 residues: CASSYGRDNEKLFF. The CDR3 bases are TGTGCCAGCAGTTACGGCAGGGATAATGAAAAACTGTTTTTT.

The rearrangement joins TRBV10-3 to TRBJ1-2; no firm D call. CDR3 size: 13 residues. Trimming stripped 1 base from V and 4 bases from J, with 7 bases between. Germline V gene lookup returns CDR1 ENHRY and CDR2 SYGVKD. The chain's CDR3 is CAISEWQAYGYTF. The CDR3 nucleotides read TGTGCCATCAGTGAGTGGCAGGCCTATGGCTACACCTTC.

J is TRBJ2-7 and V is TRBV5-6; D unclear. Germline CDR1 SGHDT, CDR2 YYEEEE. This CDR3 contains 11 residues. V was clipped by 3 bases and J by 4 bases, with 5 bases between them. This CDR3 is CASSSLYEQYF. Written as DNA, the CDR3 is TGTGCCAGCAGCTCGCTATACGAGCAGTACTTC.

The J gene is TRBJ2-2, the V gene TRBV30; TRBD1 might be the D (6 bases). CDR1 and CDR2 from the germline V gene are GTSNPN and SVGIG (reference sequence). This CDR3 contains 13 residues. The V and J ends lost 4 bases and 3 bases respectively, with 9 bases between them. This CDR3 reads CAWKPGDTGELFF. The CDR3 coding sequence is TGTGCCTGGAAGCCAGGGGACACCGGGGAGCTGTTTTTT. The whole variable domain, remainder taken from reference TRBV30 and TRBJ2-2, is SQTIHQWPATLVQPVGSPLSLECTVEGTSNPNLYWYRQAAGRGLQLLFYSVGIGQISSEVPQNLSASRPQDRQFILSSKKLLLSDSGFYLCAWKPGDTGELFFGEGSRLTVL.

This sequence joins TRBV14 and TRBJ2-1; 10 bases are a match to TRBD2. The trim removed 5 bases at V and 12 bases at J, leaving 10 bases unmatched. This CDR3 is 14 amino acids long. Germline CDR1 reads SGHDN; CDR2 reads FVKESK. The CDR3 loop is CASSILAGVSAQFF. DNA for the CDR3: TGTGCCAGCAGCATCCTAGCGGGAGTCTCCGCGCAGTTCTTC. The full variable domain, its missing parts supplied by reference TRBV14 and TRBJ2-1, is EAGVTQFPSHSVIEKGQTVTLRCDPISGHDNLYWYRRVMGKEIKFLLHFVKESKQDESGMPNNRFLAERTGGTYSTLKVQPAELEDSGVYFCASSILAGVSAQFFGPGTRLTVL.

The chain's CDR3 is CASSQGAHEQFF. The DNA of the CDR3 is TGTGCCAGCAGCCAGGGGGCCCATGAGCAGTTCTTC. The chain recombines TRBV7-2 with TRBJ2-1, with 8 bases fitting TRBD1. CDR3 length: 12 residues. From germline, CDR1 is SGHTA and CDR2 FQGNSA. The ends lost 5 bases at V and 8 bases at J; junction bases unmatched: 2.